Each of the 2 T cell receptor beta chains below was sequenced from the same sample in a study of cytomegalovirus exposure and HLA in healthy donors. TCRdb's table, derived via immunoSEQ multiplex PCR, lists solely in-frame clones and lacks some. The sample contains about 56,000 clones, around nine tenths of which appear only once. The specimen sequenced was PBMCs. The origin of the receptors is a man between 18 and 29 years old in good health and CMV-seronegative.

V gene TRBV7-8 combines with J gene TRBJ2-5, with 14 bases that match TRBD2. Germline V lookup: CDR1 SGHVS, CDR2 FQNEAQ. The ends lost 2 bases at V and 5 bases at J; junction bases unmatched: 7. This CDR3 spans 17 amino acids. The CDR3 nucleotides read TGTGCCAGCAGCTTATCGACTAGCGGGAGGGCCGGGGAGACCCAGTACTTC. It specifies CASSLSTSGRAGETQYF.

The chain has TRBV27 and TRBJ2-7; 11 nucleotides align to TRBD2. V dropped 8 bases and J dropped 5; count of bases not matched to a gene: 8. The CDR3 has 14 amino acids. Germline V CDR1 and CDR2: MNHEY, SMNVEV (reference sequence). This CDR3 reads CASRLAGGPHEQYF. The CDR3 nucleotides read TGTGCCAGCCGATTAGCGGGAGGGCCCCACGAGCAGTACTTC.